The entry that follows covers one T cell receptor (beta chain) sequence. Its antigen is not known. The data were obtained in a study of identical twins. General study findings and limits: Out-of-frame alpha sequences shared by twins were enriched for low generation probability. Diverse VJ usage suggested most zero-insertion clonotypes were not invariant T cells.

MiXCR, applied by TCRdb to the 5' RACE reads, yields one record per CDR3 protein. Here the sample spans 450,000 or so distinct CDR3 sequences, roughly 20% being singletons. Deletions cut 0 bases from V and 0 bases from J, with 9 bases between. Per the germline V gene, CDR1 is MNHEY and CDR2 is SVGAGI. CDR3 length: 15 amino acids. The receptor was derived from a man in his forties or fifties in good health. Sequenced material: naive T cells sorted from blood. This sequence joins TRBV6-5 and TRBJ2-7; D tentatively fits TRBD1 or TRBD2 (6 bases each). The CDR3: CASSYSRGASYEQYF. The CDR3 DNA reads TGTGCCAGCAGTTACTCAAGGGGGGCCTCCTACGAGCAGTACTTC.